Below, 23 T cell receptor beta chains from the same sample are listed, as sequenced in a study of blood T cell repertoires in COVID-19. Sequenced by immunoSEQ multiplex PCR; TCRdb stores in-frame clones only, minus some. The sample yields 70,000 to 100,000 clones, approximately 90% seen once. The sample comprised peripheral blood. The receptor set was obtained from a woman older than 75 with active COVID-19.

The V gene is TRBV7-2, the J gene TRBJ2-7; 11 bases align to TRBD2. The CDR3 runs 14 residues. The ends lost 1 base at V and 7 bases at J; junction bases unmatched: 3. CDR1 SGHTA and CDR2 FQGNSA come from the germline V gene. CDR3 sequence (DNA): TGTGCCAGCAGCTTAGTAGCGGGAGGGGGGGAGCAGTACTTC. This codes for CASSLVAGGGEQYF.

The V and J genes are TRBV10-3 and TRBJ2-1, with 7 bases matching TRBD2. This CDR3 region has 16 residues. Germline V gives CDR1 ENHRY, CDR2 SYGVKD. With 4 bases clipped from V and 0 bases from J, the junction kept 6 bases outside the gene matches. The chain's CDR3 is CAISGIAGPSYNEQFF. The CDR3 region has the DNA TGTGCCATCAGTGGGATAGCGGGTCCCTCCTACAATGAGCAGTTCTTC.

The V gene is TRBV5-1, the J gene TRBJ2-2; maybe TRBD2 (5 bases). Germline loops: CDR1 SGHRS, CDR2 YFSETQ. V lost 1 base and J lost 8, with 12 bases in between. The CDR3 contains 14 residues. As DNA, the CDR3 is TGCGCCAGCAGCTTGCAGGAGCGGATGGGGGAGCTGTTTTTT. Residues: CASSLQERMGELFF.

In DNA, the CDR3 is TGTGCCAGCACCCAAGGACTAGAGAACGAGCAGTACTTC. This codes for CASTQGLENEQYF. The chain employs TRBV6-6 and TRBJ2-7; 7 bases are a match to TRBD2. The J segment lost 5 bases and the V segment lost 7 bases, leaving 8 bases of the junction unmatched. The CDR3 contains 13 residues. Germline-derived CDR1 and CDR2 are MNHNY and SVGAGI (reference sequence).

This clone has more than one count but fewer than ten. The chain couples TRBV6-5 to TRBJ2-3, with D uncertain. The CDR3 spans 12 residues. Trimming removed 5 bases at V and 5 bases at J, with 8 bases between. In germline, CDR1 is MNHEY, CDR2 SVGAGI. CDR3 region: CASSRGGDTQYF. CDR3 DNA: TGTGCCAGCAGTCGAGGCGGAGATACGCAGTATTTT.

This chain links TRBV28 with TRBJ1-4; 8 bases are shared with TRBD1. Germline CDR1 MDHEN, CDR2 SYDVKM. The CDR3 runs to 14 residues. The junction had 9 bases not matched to a gene; V was cut back by 5 bases and J by 10 bases. CDR3 nucleotides: TGTGCCAGCAGTCAAGGACAGGGCTTACGAAAACTGTTTTTT. Residues: CASSQGQGLRKLFF.

This clone appeared once. V gene TRBV12-3 or TRBV12-4 combines with J gene TRBJ2-7; no clear D. Trimming pared 8 bases from V and 1 base from J, leaving 9 bases between. This CDR3 is 12 amino acids long. This CDR3 is CASSVSSYEQYF. DNA of the CDR3: TGTGCCAGCTCAGTATCTTCCTACGAGCAGTACTTC.

This rearrangement joins TRBV27 to TRBJ2-2; 8 bases map to TRBD2. Germline V lookup: CDR1 MNHEY, CDR2 SMNVEV (reference sequence). This CDR3 is 17 amino acids long. V shed 7 bases, J shed 0 bases, and the junction held 10 bases outside the gene matches. Here the CDR3 reads CASKQIAGLTNTGELFF. For the CDR3, the DNA is TGTGCCAGCAAGCAGATAGCGGGGCTGACGAACACCGGGGAGCTGTTTTTT.

CDR3 bases: TGTGCCAGCCCCGCTAGCGGGAGTACCGGGGAGCTGTTTTTT. Protein: CASPASGSTGELFF. The chain uses TRBV3-1 (or the pseudogene TRBV3-2) and TRBJ2-2; 10 bases map to TRBD2. V shed 8 bases, J shed 5 bases, and the junction held 5 bases outside the gene matches. Germline assignment: CDR1 LGHDT and CDR2 YNNKEL (reference sequence). There are 14 residues in the CDR3.

The chain employs TRBV4-3 and TRBJ1-2, with 12 bases lining up with TRBD1. Germline CDR1 LGHNA, CDR2 YSLEER. CDR3 length: 16 amino acids. The J segment lost 5 bases and the V segment lost 0 bases, leaving 4 bases of the junction unmatched. The CDR3 here is CASSQDGTGGGYGYTF. The CDR3 nucleotides read TGCGCCAGCAGCCAAGATGGGACAGGGGGCGGGTATGGCTACACCTTC.

The chain couples TRBV11-3 to TRBJ2-5; 10 nucleotides agree with TRBD2. Trimming at V came to 4 bases and at J to 3 bases, leaving 5 bases not matched to a gene. The CDR3 spans 15 residues. Germline V lookup: CDR1 SGHNT, CDR2 YENEEA. Written as DNA, the CDR3 is TGTGCCAGCAGCTACGGGCTAGCGGGAGAAGAGACCCAGTACTTC. This encodes CASSYGLAGEETQYF.

The chain links TRBV7-8 to TRBJ2-2; D possibly corresponds to TRBD2 (7 bases). The CDR3 contains 14 residues. CDR1 is SGHVS, CDR2 FQNEAQ, per germline. Trimming removed 7 bases from V and 9 bases from J, with 18 bases in between. CDR3 protein: CASNRMGGPWELFF. CDR3 bases: TGTGCCAGCAACCGAATGGGGGGGCCTTGGGAGCTGTTTTTT.

The chain uses TRBV7-3 and TRBJ2-1, with D tentatively TRBD1 (6 bases). The CDR3 extends over 16 amino acids. The germline CDR1 and CDR2 sequences are SGHTA and FQGTGA. The ends were cut back, 5 bases at V and 5 bases at J, with 19 bases in the middle. CDR3 sequence (DNA): TGTGCCAGCAGCCGGTATGCCGGGACAACTAACAATGAGCAGTTCTTC. Translated, it gives CASSRYAGTTNNEQFF.

The J gene is TRBJ1-1, the V gene TRBV29-1, with a weak D call TRBD1 (6 bases). Trimming took 6 bases from V and 5 from J, leaving 16 bases between them. Germline lookup yields CDR1 SQVTM and CDR2 ANQGSEA. This CDR3 has 13 residues. The CDR3 loop is CSVFTGLGTEAFF. The CDR3 nucleotides read TGCAGCGTATTCACAGGGCTGGGAACTGAAGCTTTCTTT.

This chain connects TRBV7-2 to TRBJ2-1; the match to TRBD2 covers 11 bases. With V trimmed by 0 bases and J by 11 bases, 3 bases remained unmatched. This CDR3 comprises 14 residues. The germline gives CDR1 SGHTA, CDR2 FQGNSA. The CDR3 sequence is CASSLAGTSGKQFF. In DNA, the CDR3 is TGTGCCAGCAGCTTAGCCGGGACTAGCGGAAAGCAGTTCTTC. Together with reference TRBV7-2 and TRBJ2-1, the CDR3 gives the full variable domain: GAGVSQSPSNKVTEKGKDVELRCDPISGHTALYWYRQSLGQGLEFLIYFQGNSAPDKSGLPSDRFSAERTGGSVSTLTIQRTQQEDSAVYLCASSLAGTSGKQFFGPGTRLTVL.

The chain combines TRBV7-9 with TRBJ2-1; 14 bases are a match to TRBD2. In germline, CDR1 is SEHNR, CDR2 FQNEAQ (reference sequence). Trimming took 5 bases from V and 7 from J; bases not matched to a gene: 7. CDR3 length equals 16 residues. The CDR3 DNA reads as TGTGCCAGCAGCGCTAGACTAGCGGGAGGGGAGAATGAGCAGTTCTTC. Amino acid sequence: CASSARLAGGENEQFF.

The chain joins TRBV11-3 to TRBJ2-1; the D gene is possibly TRBD1 (8 bases). The CDR3 is made up of 15 amino acids. CDR1 and CDR2 (germline): SGHNT, YENEEA. Trimming pared 5 bases from V and 9 bases from J, leaving 20 bases between. CDR3 sequence (DNA): TGTGCCAGCAGCCCAGGGGGCGGGAGTGACGCTGAGCAGTTCTTC. Protein product: CASSPGGGSDAEQFF.

This chain connects TRBV5-1 to TRBJ2-1, with TRBD1 identical over 9 bases. Trimming at V came to 4 bases and at J to 6 bases, leaving 23 bases not matched to a gene. The CDR3 is 20 residues long. CDR1 and CDR2 (germline): SGHRS, YFSETQ. CDR3 sequence reads: CASSNRDRERGIRGRNEQFF. The CDR3 bases are TGCGCCAGCAGCAACCGGGACAGGGAACGTGGGATCAGAGGGCGCAATGAGCAGTTCTTC.

The chain has TRBV5-1 and TRBJ2-3; D is unresolved. The CDR3 extends over 16 amino acids. Germline lookup yields CDR1 SGHRS and CDR2 YFSETQ. V lost 0 bases and J 5 bases, leaving 16 bases between the germline ends. The CDR3 DNA reads TGCGCCAGCAGCTTGGGTGCCAGCGAGAGAGGAGATACGCAGTATTTT. Translating gives CASSLGASERGDTQYF.

The CDR3 region has the DNA TGCAGCGTTGGTGGGACAGGGGGGTACGAGCAGTACTTC. This sequence encodes CSVGGTGGYEQYF. The chain recombines TRBV29-1 with TRBJ2-7, with 11 positions matching TRBD1. V was clipped by 4 bases and J by 4 bases; unmatched bases: 3. Germline lookup yields CDR1 SQVTM and CDR2 ANQGSEA. This CDR3 comprises 13 residues.

With respect to this clone: Other DNA variants within this sample encode the same CDR3. V gene TRBV19 combines with J gene TRBJ1-1; D call uncertain. V lost 0 bases to trimming and J lost 8 bases, with 16 bases between them. The CDR3 is 15 residues long. Germline lookup yields CDR1 LNHDA and CDR2 SQIVND (reference sequence). The CDR3 coding sequence is TGTGCCAGTAGTATAGATAGGGCTAAGGGAGGCGAAGCTTTCTTT. Residues: CASSIDRAKGGEAFF. The full variable domain, rest sourced from reference TRBV19 and TRBJ1-1, is DGGITQSPKYLFRKEGQNVTLSCEQNLNHDAMYWYRQDPGQGLRLIYYSQIVNDFQKGDIAEGYSVSREKKESFPLTVTSAQKNPTAFYLCASSIDRAKGGEAFFGQGTRLTVV.

This chain joins TRBV7-2 and TRBJ2-2; 8 nucleotides match TRBD1. V shed 3 bases, J shed 4 bases, and the junction held 7 bases outside the gene matches. From germline, CDR1 is SGHTA and CDR2 FQGNSA. This CDR3 is built from 16 residues. CDR3 protein: CASSFGDRLGTGELFF. CDR3 in DNA: TGTGCCAGCAGCTTCGGGGACAGGTTAGGCACCGGGGAGCTGTTTTTT.

V gene TRBV27 combines with J gene TRBJ1-2, with 7 bases matching TRBD1. CDR1 and CDR2 (germline): MNHEY, SMNVEV (reference sequence). CDR3 length: 15 amino acids. Trimming at V came to 2 bases and at J to 2 bases, leaving 5 bases not matched to a gene. The CDR3 sequence is CASSLDGQVNYGYTF. The CDR3 DNA reads TGTGCCAGCAGTTTAGACGGACAGGTCAACTATGGCTACACCTTC.